This entry lists 18 T cell receptor beta chains sequenced from one sample in a study of blood T cell repertoires in COVID-19. The method was immunoSEQ multiplex PCR; TCRdb's version includes in-frame clones alone and lacks a portion of them. The sample includes tens of thousands of clones, 74% seen only once; the top ten take 28%. The sample taken for sequencing was peripheral blood. These receptors originate from a woman aged 80 or over with acute or convalescent COVID-19.

V usage is TRBV4-3 and J usage is TRBJ2-1, with 10 nucleotides matching TRBD2. With 1 base clipped from V and 2 bases from J, the junction kept 5 bases outside the gene matches. CDR1 and CDR2 from the germline V gene are LGHNA and YSLEER. CDR3 length equals 17 residues. The CDR3 DNA is TGCGCCAGCAGCCAAGCTAGCGGGAGCTGGGCCTACAATGAGCAGTTCTTC. Translated: CASSQASGSWAYNEQFF.

The rearrangement uses TRBV20-1 and TRBJ1-6; D unclear. Germline CDR1 and CDR2: DFQATT and SNEGSKA (reference sequence). V gave up 3 bases and J gave up 11 bases, with 5 bases separating them. CDR3 size: 10 residues. CDR3 sequence reads: CSASLPPLHF. CDR3 in DNA: TGCAGTGCTAGTCTCCCACCCCTCCACTTT.

The chain couples TRBV7-8 to TRBJ2-1; D perhaps matches TRBD2 (5 bases). CDR3 size: 15 residues. CDR1 is SGHVS, CDR2 FQNEAQ, per germline. V lost 3 bases, J lost 8 bases, and 17 bases lay in between. The CDR3 region is CASSFVETSHYEQFF. In DNA form, the CDR3 reads TGTGCCAGCAGCTTTGTTGAAACTAGTCATTATGAGCAGTTCTTC.

This chain links TRBV19 with TRBJ2-2; 13 bases line up with TRBD2. Germline CDR1 is LNHDA and CDR2 is SQIVND (reference sequence). This CDR3 is built from 19 residues. Trimming removed 7 bases from V and 0 bases from J; junction bases left unmatched: 11. CDR3 DNA sequence: TGTGCCAGTATACGAAGAACGGGACTAGCGGGAACGAACACCGGGGAGCTGTTTTTT. Protein: CASIRRTGLAGTNTGELFF. Variable domain in full (rest from reference TRBV19 and TRBJ2-2): DGGITQSPKYLFRKEGQNVTLSCEQNLNHDAMYWYRQDPGQGLRLIYYSQIVNDFQKGDIAEGYSVSREKKESFPLTVTSAQKNPTAFYLCASIRRTGLAGTNTGELFFGEGSRLTVL.

The rearrangement uses TRBV28 and TRBJ2-7; D perhaps matches TRBD1 (5 bases). V lost 3 bases and J lost 0, with 9 bases in between. CDR1 is MDHEN and CDR2 is SYDVKM in the germline V gene. This CDR3 comprises 14 residues. CDR3 sequence reads: CASSFDSYSYEQYF. In nucleotides, the CDR3 is TGTGCCAGCAGTTTCGACAGTTACTCCTACGAGCAGTACTTC.

This clone was picked up a small number of times. The rearrangement links TRBV19 to TRBJ1-4; the match to TRBD1 covers 9 bases. V was clipped by 4 bases and J by 8 bases; unmatched bases: 8. From germline, CDR1 is LNHDA and CDR2 SQIVND (reference sequence). The CDR3 consists of 15 residues. The CDR3 DNA reads as TGTGCCAGTAGTACCCGCGGGACAGGGTGGGAAAAACTGTTTTTT. It translates to CASSTRGTGWEKLFF. Based on the CDR3 plus reference TRBV19 and TRBJ1-4, the full variable domain is DGGITQSPKYLFRKEGQNVTLSCEQNLNHDAMYWYRQDPGQGLRLIYYSQIVNDFQKGDIAEGYSVSREKKESFPLTVTSAQKNPTAFYLCASSTRGTGWEKLFFGSGTQLSVL.

Many counts were recorded for this clone. The chain combines TRBV7-2 with TRBJ1-4; no firm D call. V shed 4 bases and J shed 2 bases, with 17 bases lying between them. CDR1 and CDR2 (germline): SGHTA, FQGNSA. CDR3 length equals 17 residues. CDR3 bases: TGTGCCAGCAGCTCCCCGGGAGGCGGGCAGACTAATGAAAAACTGTTTTTT. Its translation: CASSSPGGGQTNEKLFF.

This sequence joins TRBV28 and TRBJ1-1, with a possible D match to TRBD1 (5 bases). The CDR3 sequence is 17 residues long. V was clipped by 1 base and J by 2 bases, with 17 bases between them. Germline V lookup: CDR1 MDHEN, CDR2 SYDVKM. The CDR3 nucleotides are TGTGCCAGCAGTTTATTCCGGACATCCCTAGGAAACACTGAAGCTTTCTTT. Translated, it gives CASSLFRTSLGNTEAFF.

The V gene is TRBV7-9, the J gene TRBJ2-2, with TRBD1 as a possible D gene (6 bases). Germline V gene data show CDR1 as SEHNR and CDR2 as FQNEAQ (reference sequence). The ends were cut back, 3 bases at V and 7 bases at J, with 15 bases in the middle. CDR3 length: 15 residues. CDR3 bases: TGTGCCAGCAGCTTGATGGGGGCCTCGGACGGGGAGCTGTTTTTT. It translates to CASSLMGASDGELFF.

V usage is TRBV5-1 and J usage is TRBJ1-6, with no clear D. V lost 0 bases and J 8 bases, leaving 12 bases between the germline ends. The CDR3 contains 15 residues. Germline values: CDR1 SGHRS, CDR2 YFSETQ. In nucleotides, the CDR3 is TGCGCCAGCAGCTTGGCCGCAGGCTGGGATTCACCCCTCCACTTT. Amino acid sequence: CASSLAAGWDSPLHF.

This chain links TRBV7-2 with TRBJ2-5; D is ambiguous. Germline CDR1 reads SGHTA; CDR2 reads FQGNSA. V was pared by 5 bases and J by 9 bases, with 10 bases between. There are 11 residues in the CDR3. The CDR3 region is CASSPGAAQYF. DNA of the CDR3: TGTGCCAGCAGCCCCGGAGCAGCCCAGTACTTC.

The chain links TRBV9 to TRBJ1-6; a weak D match, TRBD1 (6 bases). Germline CDR1 SGDLS, CDR2 YYNGEE. The V and J ends lost 2 bases and 6 bases respectively, with 12 bases between them. CDR3 length equals 15 residues. The CDR3 region has the DNA TGTGCCAGCAGCGTTGCAGGGGAAACTAATTCACCCCTCCACTTT. This gives the protein CASSVAGETNSPLHF.

The chain links TRBV11-3 to TRBJ2-1; 8 bases are shared with TRBD2. J lost 1 base, V lost 5 bases, and 13 bases had no gene match. The CDR3 covers 18 residues. In germline, CDR1 is SGHNT, CDR2 YENEEA. The chain's CDR3 is CASSPQPSGSRSYNEQFF. The CDR3 DNA reads as TGTGCCAGCAGCCCTCAGCCCAGCGGGAGCCGGTCCTACAATGAGCAGTTCTTC.

This clone was recorded many times. J is TRBJ1-5 and V is TRBV28; TRBD1 is a possible D gene (5 bases). Trimming took 8 bases from V and 2 from J, leaving 16 bases between them. CDR1 and CDR2 (germline): MDHEN, SYDVKM. CDR3 length: 15 residues. The CDR3 sequence is CASGDTGPGNQPQHF. The DNA for the CDR3 is TGTGCCAGCGGAGATACAGGACCTGGCAATCAGCCCCAGCATTTT.

The rearrangement joins TRBV19 to TRBJ2-7; a possible D gene is TRBD1 (6 bases). The CDR3 consists of 13 residues. The V end was cut by 5 bases, the J end by 3 bases, with 11 bases between. CDR1 and CDR2 (germline): LNHDA, SQIVND (reference sequence). Here the CDR3 DNA reads TGTGCCAGTAGTCCACCAGGGGACTACGAGCAGTACTTC. The encoded protein is CASSPPGDYEQYF.

This sequence joins TRBV10-3 and TRBJ2-1, with 12 nucleotides matching TRBD2. The CDR3 runs to 16 residues. Germline V gene sequence: CDR1 ENHRY, CDR2 SYGVKD. J lost 0 bases, V lost 6 bases, and 3 bases had no gene match. The CDR3 bases are TGTGCCATCAGCTCGGGACTAGCGGGCTCCTACAATGAGCAGTTCTTC. Residues: CAISSGLAGSYNEQFF.

V and J are TRBV6-2 or TRBV6-3 and TRBJ2-7, with 12 bases fitting TRBD2. CDR3 length: 15 residues. CDR1 and CDR2 (germline): MNHEY, SVGEGT. J was trimmed by 2 bases and V by 5 bases; bases with no gene match: 4. The CDR3 reads CASSTRTSGTYEQYF. CDR3 bases: TGTGCCAGCAGTACCCGGACTAGCGGGACCTACGAGCAGTACTTC.

This clone was observed a single time. CDR3 sequence reads: CASSTTGSRYNEQFF. The CDR3 DNA reads TGTGCCAGCAGCACTACAGGGTCCCGCTACAATGAGCAGTTCTTC. V usage is TRBV14 and J usage is TRBJ2-1, with D possibly matching TRBD1 (6 bases). Germline lookup yields CDR1 SGHDN and CDR2 FVKESK. V lost 5 bases to trimming and J lost 3 bases, with 14 bases between them. The CDR3 contains 15 residues.